This TCR beta chain was identified during a study of early T cells in non-severe SARS-CoV-2 infection. Looking at the study overall: It was bulk RNA from unsorted whole blood that was sequenced, and the chains were unpaired.

Researchers attached unique molecular identifiers to individual cDNA molecules. TCRdb re-analysed the 5' RACE reads in MiXCR, keeping a single row per CDR3 protein. The table shows roughly 31,000 distinct CDR3 sequences, with about 9.5% occurring only once. This clonotype was seen at least ten times. Its antigen remains unknown. Germline assignment: CDR1 KGHDR and CDR2 SFDVKD. The germline V and J ends were trimmed by 5 bases and 8 bases, with 18 bases remaining between them. The CDR3 is 15 residues long. Study-level results: VDJdb matches were skewed toward anti-spike CD8 T cell responses.

V is TRBV24-1 and J is TRBJ2-1, with D perhaps TRBD1 (5 bases). The material sequenced was whole blood. The sequence was obtained from an adult who was a healthcare worker with PCR-confirmed SARS-CoV-2 infection or an uninfected control (not recorded which). CDR3 region: CATSVDSNLPDEQFF. CDR3 bases: TGTGCCACCAGTGTAGACAGTAACCTTCCCGATGAGCAGTTCTTC.